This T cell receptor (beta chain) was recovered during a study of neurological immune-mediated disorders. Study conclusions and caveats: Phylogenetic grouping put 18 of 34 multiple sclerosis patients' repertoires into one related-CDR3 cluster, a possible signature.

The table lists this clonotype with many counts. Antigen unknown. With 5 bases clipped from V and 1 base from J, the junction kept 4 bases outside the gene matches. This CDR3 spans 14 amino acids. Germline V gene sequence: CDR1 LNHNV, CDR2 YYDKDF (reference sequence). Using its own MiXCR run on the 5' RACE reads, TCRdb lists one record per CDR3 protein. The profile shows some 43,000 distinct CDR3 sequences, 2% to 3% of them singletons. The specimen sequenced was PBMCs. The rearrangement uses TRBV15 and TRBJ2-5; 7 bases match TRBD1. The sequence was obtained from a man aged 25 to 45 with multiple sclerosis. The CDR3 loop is CATSRWDSQETQYF. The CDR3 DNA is TGTGCCACCAGCCGATGGGACAGCCAAGAGACCCAGTACTTC.